A single sample is the source of the 20 T cell receptor beta chains below, sequenced in a study of T cell changes during pregnancy in multiple sclerosis. Profiling relied on immunoSEQ multiplex PCR, and the TCRdb table lists in-frame clones only, not all of them. The sample includes fewer than 75,000 clones, about 89% seen only once; the top ten take around 1.4%. The input for sequencing was peripheral blood, taken in the second trimester of pregnancy. These receptors originate from a female donor with multiple sclerosis, enrolled in a pregnancy study.

V is TRBV9 and J is TRBJ2-7, with D possibly TRBD1 on 5 matching bases. V shed 0 bases and J shed 2 bases, with 9 bases lying between them. CDR1 is SGDLS, CDR2 YYNGEE, per germline. This CDR3 is built from 14 residues. The CDR3 region has the DNA TGTGCCAGCAGCGTAGATGGGGCCGCCTACGAGCAGTACTTC. The encoded protein is CASSVDGAAYEQYF.

This sequence joins TRBV7-2 and TRBJ2-7, with TRBD2 identical over 8 bases. This CDR3 spans 16 amino acids. The junction had 10 bases not matched to a gene; V was cut back by 1 base and J by 5 bases. Germline V gene sequence: CDR1 SGHTA, CDR2 FQGNSA. The DNA for the CDR3 is TGTGCCAGCAGCTTAGTCGTGGCGGGGGGCCTCGACGAGCAGTACTTC. This codes for CASSLVVAGGLDEQYF.

The rearrangement links TRBV5-1 to TRBJ1-1, with D possibly matching TRBD1 (5 bases). V lost 0 bases and J 5 bases, leaving 8 bases between the germline ends. Germline V lookup: CDR1 SGHRS, CDR2 YFSETQ. The CDR3 is made up of 13 amino acids. For the CDR3, the DNA is TGCGCCAGCAGCTTGGAGGGGAATACTGAAGCTTTCTTT. Protein sequence: CASSLEGNTEAFF.

In nucleotides, the CDR3 is TGTGCTAGTGGTGCAGGGGTTTTGGCCCAGTACTTC. Amino acids: CASGAGVLAQYF. V and J are TRBV12-5 and TRBJ2-5; D may be TRBD1 (6 bases). Trimming cost V 5 bases and J 9 bases, with 13 bases left between them. The CDR3 totals 12 residues. Germline assignment: CDR1 LGHNT and CDR2 FRNRAP.

J is TRBJ1-1 and V is TRBV6-5, with D unresolved. V lost 0 bases and J 4 bases, leaving 6 bases between the germline ends. The CDR3 is 13 amino acids. Germline CDR1 MNHEY, CDR2 SVGAGI. CDR3 protein: CASSYSLVTEAFF. The CDR3 region has the DNA TGTGCCAGCAGTTACTCTCTTGTCACTGAAGCTTTCTTT.

The chain uses TRBV28 and TRBJ1-6; a possible D gene is TRBD1 (5 bases). The CDR3 runs to 13 residues. Trimming removed 6 bases from V and 3 bases from J, with 6 bases in between. The germline gives CDR1 MDHEN, CDR2 SYDVKM. The CDR3 coding sequence is TGTGCCAGCAGGGGGGGCTATAATTCACCCCTCCACTTT. Translating gives CASRGGYNSPLHF.

This clone is a singleton in its sample. This rearrangement joins TRBV9 to TRBJ2-1; D is possibly TRBD2 (6 bases). In germline, CDR1 is SGDLS, CDR2 YYNGEE. Deletions cut 4 bases from V and 8 bases from J, with 22 bases between. This CDR3 is 16 amino acids long. The CDR3 loop reads CASSNVGFGSPDEQFF. The CDR3 nucleotides read TGTGCCAGCAGCAATGTAGGTTTCGGGAGTCCGGATGAGCAGTTCTTC. Looking up the rest from reference TRBV9 and TRBJ2-1 gives the full variable domain: DSGVTQTPKHLITATGQRVTLRCSPRSGDLSVYWYQQSLDQGLQFLIQYYNGEERAKGNILERFSAQQFPDLHSELNLSSLELGDSALYFCASSNVGFGSPDEQFFGPGTRLTVL.

The chain has TRBV5-1 and TRBJ1-1; unclear D gene. The CDR3 spans 14 residues. Germline-derived CDR1 and CDR2 are SGHRS and YFSETQ. Deletions cut 4 bases from V and 1 base from J, with 11 bases between. CDR3 in amino acids: CASSGGAGNTEAFF. Written as DNA, the CDR3 is TGCGCCAGCAGCGGAGGCGCGGGGAACACTGAAGCTTTCTTT.

The gene calls are TRBV19 and TRBJ2-4; TRBD1 matches at 7 bases. This CDR3 is 14 amino acids long. Germline V lookup: CDR1 LNHDA, CDR2 SQIVND (reference sequence). Unmatched junction bases numbered 5, after V lost 9 bases and J lost 0 bases. CDR3 in amino acids: CASRDSLAKNIQYF. DNA for the CDR3: TGTGCCAGCCGGGACAGCTTAGCCAAAAACATTCAGTACTTC. Full variable domain (missing parts from reference TRBV19 and TRBJ2-4): DGGITQSPKYLFRKEGQNVTLSCEQNLNHDAMYWYRQDPGQGLRLIYYSQIVNDFQKGDIAEGYSVSREKKESFPLTVTSAQKNPTAFYLCASRDSLAKNIQYFGAGTRLSVL.

This clone appeared once. The chain recombines TRBV19 with TRBJ1-2; TRBD1 might be the D (5 bases). Germline values: CDR1 LNHDA, CDR2 SQIVND (reference sequence). V lost 5 bases to trimming and J lost 8 bases, with 24 bases between them. The CDR3 is 16 residues long. CDR3 DNA: TGTGCCAGTAGTCCTTCTGGGCAGGGAAGGCTTCGCGGCTACACCTTC. Residues: CASSPSGQGRLRGYTF.

The V and J genes are TRBV29-1 and TRBJ2-3, with 7 bases aligning to TRBD2. From germline, CDR1 is SQVTM and CDR2 ANQGSEA. This CDR3 has 15 amino acids. V trimming: 1 base; J trimming: 0 bases; junction bases outside the gene matches: 4. In nucleotides, the CDR3 is TGCAGCGTTGAAGTCAGCGGGGTGAGCACAGATACGCAGTATTTT. Translated: CSVEVSGVSTDTQYF.

The chain uses TRBV6-5 and TRBJ1-4; D unresolved. Trimming cost V 0 bases and J 3 bases, with 8 bases left between them. The CDR3 is made up of 15 amino acids. CDR1 and CDR2 from the germline V gene are MNHEY and SVGAGI. The CDR3 reads CASSYSQISNEKLFF. As DNA, the CDR3 is TGTGCCAGCAGTTACTCCCAGATATCTAATGAAAAACTGTTTTTT.

About this clone: This same CDR3 is encoded by further DNA sequences in the sample. The chain combines TRBV7-3 with TRBJ1-1; D may be TRBD1 (5 bases). CDR3 size: 13 residues. In germline, CDR1 is SGHTA, CDR2 FQGTGA. Trimming shortened V by 4 bases and J by 1 base, and 7 bases separated the two germline ends. The CDR3 region has the DNA TGTGCCAGCAGCTCCGACAGGAACACTGAAGCTTTCTTT. It encodes CASSSDRNTEAFF.

This clone was counted between two and nine times. The chain carries TRBV29-1 and TRBJ2-1, with 13 bases fitting TRBD2. V lost 5 bases to trimming and J lost 3 bases; unmatched junction nucleotides: 7. There are 16 residues in the CDR3. Germline V gives CDR1 SQVTM, CDR2 ANQGSEA. The chain's CDR3 is CSVQLTSGGIYNEQFF. The CDR3 coding sequence is TGCAGCGTTCAACTGACTAGCGGGGGGATCTACAATGAGCAGTTCTTC.

The chain couples TRBV5-4 to TRBJ1-1, with D possibly being TRBD1 (6 bases). The CDR3 runs to 16 residues. Trimming left V 5 bases short and J 1 base short, with 18 bases between. Germline V lookup: CDR1 SGHNT, CDR2 YYREEE (reference sequence). The chain's CDR3 is CASSYTAGVQNTEAFF. DNA for the CDR3: TGTGCCAGCAGTTACACTGCAGGGGTCCAGAACACTGAAGCTTTCTTT.

This chain connects TRBV29-1 to TRBJ2-7; D may be TRBD2 (7 bases). Germline values: CDR1 SQVTM, CDR2 ANQGSEA. The CDR3 is 14 residues long. V was clipped by 4 bases and J by 2 bases, with 15 bases between them. CDR3 sequence reads: CSVGWGGPPYEQYF. The CDR3 DNA is TGCAGCGTTGGATGGGGGGGGCCCCCCTACGAGCAGTACTTC.

This clone appeared once. J is TRBJ2-5 and V is TRBV29-1; a weak D match, TRBD2 (6 bases). The CDR3 totals 12 residues. The germline V and J ends were trimmed by 5 bases and 8 bases, with 15 bases remaining between them. Germline values: CDR1 SQVTM, CDR2 ANQGSEA. CDR3 protein: CSVFERTTTQYF. In DNA form, the CDR3 reads TGCAGCGTTTTTGAACGGACTACAACCCAGTACTTC.

A single count supports this clone. The rearrangement uses TRBV29-1 and TRBJ2-5; D is ambiguous. Germline CDR1 and CDR2: SQVTM and ANQGSEA. This CDR3 has 11 amino acids. Trimming removed 5 bases at V and 1 base at J, with 5 bases between. The CDR3 bases are TGCAGCGTTCGGGTCCAAGAGACCCAGTACTTC. Translation gives CSVRVQETQYF.

This chain joins TRBV5-1 and TRBJ2-7; TRBD1 agrees at 8 bases. The CDR3 is made up of 14 amino acids. From germline, CDR1 is SGHRS and CDR2 YFSETQ. V gave up 4 bases and J gave up 6 bases; unmatched junction bases: 9. In DNA form, the CDR3 reads TGCGCCAGCAGCGCCCCAGGACAGGGAGGCGAGCAGTACTTC. This gives the protein CASSAPGQGGEQYF.

The chain combines TRBV7-2 with TRBJ2-1; 11 nucleotides line up with TRBD2. Germline V gene sequence: CDR1 SGHTA, CDR2 FQGNSA. The CDR3 consists of 15 residues. V lost 7 bases to trimming and J lost 4 bases; unmatched junction nucleotides: 6. CDR3 sequence: CASTPGLAEYNEQFF. Here the CDR3 DNA reads TGTGCCAGCACCCCGGGACTAGCGGAGTACAATGAGCAGTTCTTC.